A selection of T cell receptor beta chains follows, all from one sample in a study of identical twins. TCRdb reanalysed the 5' RACE reads using MiXCR and keeps one entry per CDR3 protein. The table records around 1.7 million distinct CDR3 sequences, around a third of them present only once. Sequenced: cord blood. The receptors were gathered from a newborn girl in good health. CDR3s include the opening cysteine and the closing phenylalanine or tryptophan. A D gene is named only where the DNA matches it firmly. Clone size appears in some rows only: once, few, many, or a class for an expanded clone.

V gene,D gene,J gene,clone size,CDR3 protein,CDR3 DNA
TRBV6-1,.,TRBJ2-3,few,CASSEAGYTDAQYF,TGTGCCAGCAGTGAGGCGGGGTACACAGATGCGCAGTATTTT
TRBV7-9,TRBD1,TRBJ1-1,many,CASTDRVYTEAFF,TGTGCCAGCACCGACAGGGTGTACACTGAAGCTTTCTTT
TRBV12-3/TRBV12-4,.,TRBJ2-5,.,CASSLKGRKSQYF,TGTGCCAGCTCCCTTAAGGGTCGGAAGTCCCAGTACTTC
TRBV21-1,.,TRBJ1-5,few,CASSKFLQRDNQPQHF,TGTGCCAGCAGCAAATTTTTACAGCGAGATAATCAGCCCCAGCATTTT
TRBV5-1,.,TRBJ2-7,many,CASSPDNYEQYF,TGCGCCAGCAGCCCTGACAACTACGAGCAGTACTTC
TRBV28,.,TRBJ1-4,.,CASTPWAAKGEKLFF,TGTGCCAGCACCCCATGGGCAGCAAAGGGCGAAAAACTGTTTTTT
TRBV28,TRBD1,TRBJ2-5,few,CASSPSTGGKTQYF,TGTGCCAGCAGTCCGTCAACAGGGGGCAAGACCCAGTACTTC
TRBV20-1,.,TRBJ2-7,.,CSATQGEGHFYNEQYF,TGCAGTGCCACACAGGGTGAGGGCCATTTCTACAATGAGCAGTACTTC
TRBV2,.,TRBJ2-3,few,CARETDFTDTQYF,TGTGCCAGAGAGACAGATTTCACAGATACGCAGTATTTT
TRBV20-1,.,TRBJ2-1,.,CSALLPFSYNEQFF,TGCAGTGCTCTCCTTCCCTTCTCCTACAATGAGCAGTTCTTC
TRBV5-1,.,TRBJ2-4,.,CASSFQGRVKNIQYF,TGCGCCAGCAGCTTCCAGGGGAGGGTCAAAAACATTCAGTACTTC
TRBV10-3,.,TRBJ2-3,.,CAITRGRADTQYF,TGTGCCATCACCCGGGGGCGGGCAGATACGCAGTATTTT
TRBV4-1,TRBD2,TRBJ2-5,.,CASSRGLASSGGQETQYF,TGCGCCAGCAGCCGGGGACTAGCCTCGAGTGGGGGTCAAGAGACCCAGTACTTC
TRBV12-3/TRBV12-4,TRBD2,TRBJ2-7,few,CASSPHIAGVYNEQYF,TGTGCCAGCAGTCCCCATATAGCGGGAGTCTACAATGAGCAGTACTTC
TRBV4-1,TRBD2,TRBJ2-1,.,CASSHRSGGGISYNEQFF,TGCGCCAGCAGCCACCGAAGCGGGGGGGGCATCTCCTACAATGAGCAGTTCTTC
TRBV15,TRBD1,TRBJ1-1,.,CATSSRQGYTEAFF,TGTGCCACCAGCAGTCGACAGGGTTACACTGAAGCTTTCTTT
TRBV20-1,.,TRBJ2-1,few,CSAPGKSSYNEQFF,TGCAGTGCTCCTGGGAAAAGCTCCTACAATGAGCAGTTCTTC
TRBV28,TRBD1,TRBJ1-4,.,CASSYFRTGDLATNEKLFF,TGTGCCAGCAGTTACTTCAGGACAGGGGACCTTGCAACTAATGAAAAACTGTTTTTT
TRBV12-3/TRBV12-4,.,TRBJ1-5,.,CASGPGRNQPQHF,TGTGCCAGCGGGCCCGGGCGCAATCAGCCCCAGCATTTT
TRBV10-3,.,TRBJ2-3,.,CAIRLGGTTDTQYF,TGTGCCATCAGACTAGGGGGTACGACAGATACGCAGTATTTT
TRBV2,.,TRBJ1-1,.,CASRSGENTEAFF,TGTGCCAGCAGGTCAGGCGAGAACACTGAAGCTTTCTTT
TRBV21-1,.,TRBJ1-1,.,CASSKVKFRDRGGTEAFF,TGTGCCAGCAGCAAAGTGAAGTTTAGGGACCGGGGAGGGACTGAAGCTTTCTTT
TRBV4-1,TRBD2,TRBJ2-1,.,CASSQLGLAGNSSYNEQFF,TGCGCCAGCAGCCAGCTCGGACTAGCGGGCAACAGCTCCTACAATGAGCAGTTCTTC
TRBV5-1,TRBD2,TRBJ2-3,many,CATKRGGSTDTDTQYF,TGCGCCACTAAGCGGGGGGGATCGACTGACACAGATACGCAGTATTTT
TRBV12-3/TRBV12-4,.,TRBJ1-2,few,CASSLLRFNYGYTF,TGTGCCAGCAGCCTCTTAAGGTTTAACTATGGCTACACCTTC
TRBV25-1,.,TRBJ1-1,.,CASRPPTGYAEAFF,TGTGCCAGCAGGCCACCAACAGGGTACGCTGAAGCTTTCTTT
TRBV11-2,TRBD1,TRBJ2-3,.,CASSSRRGGLSTDTQYF,TGTGCCAGCAGCTCCAGGCGAGGGGGCCTTAGCACAGATACGCAGTATTTT
TRBV29-1,.,TRBJ1-2,.,CSVDGAGLSGYTF,TGCAGCGTTGATGGGGCTGGCCTCTCGGGCTACACCTTC
TRBV20-1,.,TRBJ2-7,.,CSASPSLTEQYF,TGCAGTGCTAGCCCGTCTCTAACCGAGCAGTACTTC
TRBV5-1,TRBD2,TRBJ2-3,few,CASSPNGTSELHLRTDTQYF,TGCGCCAGCAGCCCGAACGGGACTAGCGAACTTCATCTCCGCACAGATACGCAGTATTTT
TRBV27,.,TRBJ2-7,.,CASSLKVTSEQYF,TGTGCCAGCAGTTTAAAAGTTACGTCCGAGCAGTACTTC
TRBV28,TRBD1,TRBJ2-3,few,CASKWDRETDTQYF,TGTGCCAGCAAATGGGACAGGGAGACAGATACGCAGTATTTT
TRBV3-1,TRBD1,TRBJ1-4,.,CASSQAGTGPEKLFF,TGTGCCAGCAGCCAAGCCGGGACAGGGCCCGAAAAACTGTTTTTT
TRBV27,.,TRBJ1-2,few,CASSLTGQQHGYTF,TGTGCCAGCAGTTTAACTGGACAGCAGCATGGCTACACCTTC
TRBV20-1,TRBD1,TRBJ1-2,.,CSASSGGTYGYTF,TGCAGTGCTAGCTCAGGGGGCACCTATGGCTACACCTTC
TRBV15,TRBD2,TRBJ2-1,few,CATSREAGSYNEQFF,TGTGCCACCAGCAGAGAAGCGGGGTCCTACAATGAGCAGTTCTTC
TRBV7-9,.,TRBJ2-6,.,CAGSLKVYSGANVLTF,TGTGCCGGCAGCTTAAAGGTCTACTCTGGGGCCAACGTCCTGACTTTC
TRBV20-1,TRBD1,TRBJ2-7,many,CSARRTGAYEQYF,TGCAGTGCTAGACGGACAGGGGCCTACGAGCAGTACTTC
TRBV2,TRBD1,TRBJ2-7,few,CASSATGPYEQYF,TGTGCCAGCAGTGCGACAGGGCCCTACGAGCAGTACTTC
TRBV20-1,TRBD1,TRBJ1-1,.,CSAQRQGGTEAFF,TGCAGTGCTCAACGACAGGGAGGGACTGAAGCTTTCTTT